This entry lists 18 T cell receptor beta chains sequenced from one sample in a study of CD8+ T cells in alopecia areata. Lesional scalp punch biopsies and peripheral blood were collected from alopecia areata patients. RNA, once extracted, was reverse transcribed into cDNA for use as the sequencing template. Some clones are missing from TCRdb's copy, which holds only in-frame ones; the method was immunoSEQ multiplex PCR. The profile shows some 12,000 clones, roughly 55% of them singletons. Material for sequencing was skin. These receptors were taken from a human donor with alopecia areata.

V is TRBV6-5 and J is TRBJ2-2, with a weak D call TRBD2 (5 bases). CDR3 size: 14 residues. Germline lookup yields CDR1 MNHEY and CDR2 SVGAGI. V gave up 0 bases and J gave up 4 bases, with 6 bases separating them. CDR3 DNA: TGTGCCAGCAGTTACTCGGGAGTCACCGGGGAGCTGTTTTTT. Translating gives CASSYSGVTGELFF.

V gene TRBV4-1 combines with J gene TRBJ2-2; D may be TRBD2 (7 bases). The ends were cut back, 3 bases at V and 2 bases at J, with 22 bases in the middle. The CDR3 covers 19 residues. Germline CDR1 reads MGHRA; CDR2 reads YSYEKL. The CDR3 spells CASSQREGVGGLNTGELFF. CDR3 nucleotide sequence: TGCGCCAGCAGCCAGAGAGAGGGTGTCGGGGGGCTTAACACCGGGGAGCTGTTTTTT.

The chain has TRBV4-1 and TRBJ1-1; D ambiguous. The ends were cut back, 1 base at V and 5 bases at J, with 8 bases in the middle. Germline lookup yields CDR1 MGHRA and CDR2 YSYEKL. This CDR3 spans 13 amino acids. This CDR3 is CASSQVMETEAFF. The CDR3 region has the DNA TGCGCCAGCAGCCAAGTAATGGAAACTGAAGCTTTCTTT.

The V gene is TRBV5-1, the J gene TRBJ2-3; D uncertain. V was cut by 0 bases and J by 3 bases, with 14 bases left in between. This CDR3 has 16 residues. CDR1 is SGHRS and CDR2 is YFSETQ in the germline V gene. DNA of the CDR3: TGCGCCAGCAGCTTGGGCGGACGGGTAGAAACAGATACGCAGTATTTT. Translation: CASSLGGRVETDTQYF.

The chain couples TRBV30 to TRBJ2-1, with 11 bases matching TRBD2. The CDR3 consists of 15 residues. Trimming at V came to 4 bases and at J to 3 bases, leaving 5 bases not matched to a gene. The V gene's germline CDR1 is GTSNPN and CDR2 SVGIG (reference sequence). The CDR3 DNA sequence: TGTGCCTGGAATAGAGGGACTAGCGGCTACAATGAGCAGTTCTTC. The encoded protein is CAWNRGTSGYNEQFF.

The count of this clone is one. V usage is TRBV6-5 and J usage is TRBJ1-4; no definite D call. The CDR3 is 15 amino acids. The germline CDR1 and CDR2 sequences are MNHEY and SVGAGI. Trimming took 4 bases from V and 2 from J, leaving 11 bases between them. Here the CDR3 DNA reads TGTGCCAGCAGTTCCAGAGGACGGACTAATGAAAAACTGTTTTTT. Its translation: CASSSRGRTNEKLFF.

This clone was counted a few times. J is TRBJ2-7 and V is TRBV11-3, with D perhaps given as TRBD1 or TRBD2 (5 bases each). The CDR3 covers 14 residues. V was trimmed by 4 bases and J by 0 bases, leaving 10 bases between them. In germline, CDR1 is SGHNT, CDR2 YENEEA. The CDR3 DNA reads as TGTGCCAGCAGCTGGGGACGGAGCTCCTACGAGCAGTACTTC. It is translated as CASSWGRSSYEQYF.

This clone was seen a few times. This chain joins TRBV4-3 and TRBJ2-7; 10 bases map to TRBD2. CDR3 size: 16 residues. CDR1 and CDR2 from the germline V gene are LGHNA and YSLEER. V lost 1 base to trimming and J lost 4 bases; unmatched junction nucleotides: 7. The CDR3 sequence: CASSQATSGKSYEQYF. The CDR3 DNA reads TGCGCCAGCAGCCAAGCTACTAGCGGGAAGTCATACGAGCAGTACTTC.

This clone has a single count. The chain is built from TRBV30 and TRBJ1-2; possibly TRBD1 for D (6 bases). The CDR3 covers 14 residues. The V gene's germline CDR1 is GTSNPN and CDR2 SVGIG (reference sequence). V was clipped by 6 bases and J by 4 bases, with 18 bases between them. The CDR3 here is CACLGGGRIYGYTF. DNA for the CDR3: TGTGCCTGCTTGGGCGGGGGGCGGATCTATGGCTACACCTTC.

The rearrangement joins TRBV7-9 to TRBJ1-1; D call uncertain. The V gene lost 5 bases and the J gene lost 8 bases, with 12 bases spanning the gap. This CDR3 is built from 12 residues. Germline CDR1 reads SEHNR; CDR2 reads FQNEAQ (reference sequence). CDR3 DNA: TGTGCCAGCAGCAAACCCGGGTGGGAAGCTTTCTTT. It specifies CASSKPGWEAFF.

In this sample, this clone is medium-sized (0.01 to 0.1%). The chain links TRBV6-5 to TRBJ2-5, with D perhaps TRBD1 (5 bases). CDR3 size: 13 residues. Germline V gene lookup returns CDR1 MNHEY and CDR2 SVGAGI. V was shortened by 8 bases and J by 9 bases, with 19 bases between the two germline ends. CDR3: CASSPARGAAQYF. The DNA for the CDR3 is TGTGCCAGCTCACCCGCAAGGGGTGCGGCCCAGTACTTC.

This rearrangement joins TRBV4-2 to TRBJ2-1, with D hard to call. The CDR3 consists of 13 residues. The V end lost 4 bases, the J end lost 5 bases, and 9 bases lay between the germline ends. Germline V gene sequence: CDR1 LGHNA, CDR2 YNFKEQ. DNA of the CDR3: TGTGCCAGCAGCCCCGGACGGAACAATGAGCAGTTCTTC. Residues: CASSPGRNNEQFF.

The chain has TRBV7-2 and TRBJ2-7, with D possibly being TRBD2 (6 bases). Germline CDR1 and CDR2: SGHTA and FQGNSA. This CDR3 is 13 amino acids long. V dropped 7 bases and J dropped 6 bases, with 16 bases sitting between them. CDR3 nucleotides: TGTGCCAGCACCATCCACATGGGGGGCGAGCAGTACTTC. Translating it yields CASTIHMGGEQYF. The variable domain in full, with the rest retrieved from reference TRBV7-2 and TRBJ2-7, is GAGVSQSPSNKVTEKGKDVELRCDPISGHTALYWYRQSLGQGLEFLIYFQGNSAPDKSGLPSDRFSAERTGGSVSTLTIQRTQQEDSAVYLCASTIHMGGEQYFGPGTRLTVT.

This chain's CDR3 is CATDAHGLNTGELFF. The CDR3 nucleotides read TGTGCCACCGATGCCCACGGCCTAAACACCGGGGAGCTGTTTTTT. The V gene is TRBV11-3, the J gene TRBJ2-2; unclear D gene. V was clipped by 10 bases and J by 2 bases, with 17 bases between them. Germline lookup yields CDR1 SGHNT and CDR2 YENEEA. The CDR3 runs to 15 residues.

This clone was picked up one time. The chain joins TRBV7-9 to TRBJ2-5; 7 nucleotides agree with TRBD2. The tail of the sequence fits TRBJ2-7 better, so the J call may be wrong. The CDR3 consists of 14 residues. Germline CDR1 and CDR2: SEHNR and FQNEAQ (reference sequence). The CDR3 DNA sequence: TGTGCCAGCAGCCCCTGGGGGACTAACTACGAGCAGTACTTC. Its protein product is CASSPWGTNYEQYF.

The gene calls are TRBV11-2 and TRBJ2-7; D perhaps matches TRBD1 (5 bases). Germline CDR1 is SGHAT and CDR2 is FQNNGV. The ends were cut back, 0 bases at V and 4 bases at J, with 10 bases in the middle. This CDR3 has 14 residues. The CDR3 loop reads CASSLDRGPYEQYF. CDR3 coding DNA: TGTGCCAGCAGCTTAGATAGGGGTCCGTACGAGCAGTACTTC.

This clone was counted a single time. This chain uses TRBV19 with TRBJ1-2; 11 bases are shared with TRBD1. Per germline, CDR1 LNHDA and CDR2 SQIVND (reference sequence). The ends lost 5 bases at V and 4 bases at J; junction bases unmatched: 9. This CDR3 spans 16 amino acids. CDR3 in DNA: TGTGCCAGTAGTGCCTCTCGGACAGGGGGCCTCTATGGCTACACCTTC. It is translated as CASSASRTGGLYGYTF. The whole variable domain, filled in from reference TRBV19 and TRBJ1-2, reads DGGITQSPKYLFRKEGQNVTLSCEQNLNHDAMYWYRQDPGQGLRLIYYSQIVNDFQKGDIAEGYSVSREKKESFPLTVTSAQKNPTAFYLCASSASRTGGLYGYTFGSGTRLTVV.

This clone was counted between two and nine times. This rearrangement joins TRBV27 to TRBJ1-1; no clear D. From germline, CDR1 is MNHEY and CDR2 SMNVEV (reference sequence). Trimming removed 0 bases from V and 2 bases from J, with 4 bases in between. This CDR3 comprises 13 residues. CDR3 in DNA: TGTGCCAGCAGTTTATCGATAAACACTGAAGCTTTCTTT. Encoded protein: CASSLSINTEAFF.